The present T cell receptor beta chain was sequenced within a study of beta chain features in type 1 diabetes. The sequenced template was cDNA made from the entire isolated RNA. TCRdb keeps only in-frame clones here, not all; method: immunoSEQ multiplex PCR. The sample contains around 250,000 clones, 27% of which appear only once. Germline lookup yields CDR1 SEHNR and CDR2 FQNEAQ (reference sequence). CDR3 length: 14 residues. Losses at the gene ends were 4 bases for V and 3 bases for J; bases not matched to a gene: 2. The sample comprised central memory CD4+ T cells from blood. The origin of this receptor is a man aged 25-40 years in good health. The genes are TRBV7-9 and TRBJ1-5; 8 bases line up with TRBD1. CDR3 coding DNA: TGTGCCAGCAGCTCGGACAGGGACAATCAGCCCCAGCATTTT. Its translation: CASSSDRDNQPQHF.